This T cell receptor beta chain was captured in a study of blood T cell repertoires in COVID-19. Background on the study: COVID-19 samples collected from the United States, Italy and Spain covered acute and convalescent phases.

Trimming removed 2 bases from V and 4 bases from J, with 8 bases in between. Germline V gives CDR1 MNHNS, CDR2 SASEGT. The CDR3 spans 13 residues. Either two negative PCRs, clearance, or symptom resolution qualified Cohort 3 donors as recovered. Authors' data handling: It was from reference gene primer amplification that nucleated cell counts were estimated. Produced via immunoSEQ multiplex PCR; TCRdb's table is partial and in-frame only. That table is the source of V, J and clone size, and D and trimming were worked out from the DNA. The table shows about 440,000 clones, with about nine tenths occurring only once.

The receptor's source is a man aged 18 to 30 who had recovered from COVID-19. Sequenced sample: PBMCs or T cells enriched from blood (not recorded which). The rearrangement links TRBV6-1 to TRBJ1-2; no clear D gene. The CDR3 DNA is TGTGCCAGCAGTGAATTGCGGAGCTATGGCTACACCTTC. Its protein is CASSELRSYGYTF.